This is a list of T cell receptor beta chains from one sample in a study of T cells in Graves' hyperthyroidism and ophthalmopathy. TCRdb recomputed calls from the multiplex PCR reads with MiXCR, one row per CDR3 protein. There are about 640,000 distinct CDR3 sequences in the sample; around 21% occur only once, and 30% to 40% lies in the top ten. Specimen: blood. The receptors were sampled from a man under 40 with Graves' ophthalmopathy. Each CDR3 is given with its conserved first and last residue. Fields, in order: V gene, D gene, clone size, J gene, CDR3 protein, CDR3 DNA. D genes are given only for firm matches. Expanded clones get a size class; other rows say once, few or many, or leave the size out.

TRBV15,TRBD1,.,TRBJ2-2,CATRTTDRGPTGELFF,TGTGCCACCAGGACCACGGACAGGGGTCCCACCGGGGAGCTGTTTTTT
TRBV4-1,.,few,TRBJ2-3,CASSQDIGTGWDTQYF,TGCGCCAGCAGCCAAGACATAGGGACTGGCTGGGATACGCAGTATTTT
TRBV2,.,many,TRBJ2-2,CASSDRASGELFF,TGTGCCAGCAGTGACAGGGCTTCCGGGGAGCTGTTTTTT
TRBV20-1,.,few,TRBJ1-6,CSARTDPNSPLHF,TGCAGTGCTAGGACGGACCCAAATTCACCCCTCCACTTT
TRBV6-2/TRBV6-3,.,.,TRBJ1-2,CANSQQGGVDGYTF,TGTGCCAACAGCCAACAGGGTGGGGTGGATGGCTACACCTTC
TRBV6-2/TRBV6-3,TRBD1,few,TRBJ1-2,CASSYPDRGVTNYGYTF,TGTGCCAGCAGTTACCCCGACAGGGGTGTCACTAACTATGGCTACACCTTC
TRBV19,.,many,TRBJ1-1,CASQSETANAFF,TGTGCCAGTCAGAGCGAAACAGCGAACGCTTTCTTT
TRBV11-3,TRBD2,few,TRBJ2-1,CASSQGTSRFPSYNEQFF,TGTGCCAGCAGCCAGGGGACTAGTCGTTTCCCGTCCTACAATGAGCAGTTCTTC
TRBV5-1,.,many,TRBJ2-3,CASSLASATDTQYF,TGCGCCAGCAGCTTGGCTAGCGCCACAGATACGCAGTATTTT
TRBV6-2/TRBV6-3,.,.,TRBJ1-2,CASRDLRDIRLYGYTF,TGTGCCAGCAGAGATCTTCGGGACATAAGACTCTATGGCTACACCTTC
TRBV6-6,.,many,TRBJ2-5,CASSYVEGGETQYF,TGTGCCAGCAGTTACGTCGAGGGCGGAGAGACCCAGTACTTC
TRBV7-9,TRBD1,many,TRBJ2-7,CASSTPGTASYEQYF,TGTGCCAGCAGTACTCCCGGGACAGCTTCCTACGAGCAGTACTTC
TRBV7-9,.,.,TRBJ1-6,CASVHYRDPYNSPLHF,TGTGCCAGCGTACATTACCGGGACCCCTATAATTCACCCCTCCACTTT
TRBV30,.,.,TRBJ1-2,CAWGEFLGDGYTF,TGTGCCTGGGGAGAATTTCTGGGCGATGGCTACACCTTC
TRBV6-1,TRBD1,few,TRBJ2-7,CASSPGTGSLEQYF,TGTGCCAGCAGTCCCGGGACAGGGTCCCTCGAGCAGTACTTC
TRBV10-3,.,.,TRBJ1-4,CAISDFYGGEKLFF,TGTGCCATCAGTGACTTCTATGGGGGTGAAAAACTGTTTTTT
TRBV28,TRBD2,few,TRBJ2-1,CASSSYAPGTSGRSEQFF,TGTGCCAGCAGTTCTTATGCCCCAGGGACTAGCGGGAGGTCTGAGCAGTTCTTC
TRBV20-1,.,few,TRBJ1-5,CSARPFRGFGNQPQHF,TGCAGTGCTAGGCCCTTCCGAGGCTTCGGCAATCAGCCCCAGCATTTT
TRBV5-5,.,.,TRBJ2-1,CASNTKQRPFF,TGTGCCAGCAACACAAAACAAAGGCCGTTCTTC
TRBV20-1,.,many,TRBJ2-7,CSARDFQRSSHEQYF,TGCAGTGCTAGAGATTTCCAGCGGTCGTCCCACGAGCAGTACTTC
TRBV28,.,few,TRBJ2-7,CASETRKDARSVFRNEQYF,TGTGCCAGCGAAACTAGAAAAGACGCCCGGAGTGTATTTCGCAACGAGCAGTACTTC
TRBV30,TRBD2,many,TRBJ2-1,CAWSILAELYNEQFF,TGTGCCTGGAGCATCCTAGCGGAGCTTTACAATGAGCAGTTCTTC
TRBV13,.,many,TRBJ2-3,CASKKRIRSTDTQYF,TGTGCCTCAAAAAAGCGGATTCGGAGCACAGATACGCAGTATTTT
TRBV7-2,.,many,TRBJ1-1,CASRLQGGTEAFF,TGTGCCAGCAGATTGCAGGGTGGCACTGAAGCTTTCTTT
TRBV7-9,.,.,TRBJ1-6,CASRPGHHNSPLHF,TGTGCCAGCAGGCCGGGACATCACAATTCACCCCTCCACTTT
TRBV10-2,.,.,TRBJ2-1,CASSEGAELSYNEQFF,TGCGCCAGCAGTGAGGGGGCAGAGCTCTCCTACAATGAGCAGTTCTTC
TRBV3-1,.,.,TRBJ2-7,CASSLRAGPYEQYF,TGTGCCAGCAGCCTACGGGCAGGTCCTTACGAGCAGTACTTC
TRBV6-1,TRBD2,few,TRBJ2-1,CASRPGGSGSTYEQFF,TGTGCCAGCAGGCCTGGGGGTAGCGGGAGTACCTATGAGCAGTTCTTC
TRBV6-1,.,few,TRBJ2-3,CASNDWDADTQYF,TGTGCCAGCAATGACTGGGACGCAGATACGCAGTATTTT
TRBV28,.,.,TRBJ2-7,CASRLPNAYEQYF,TGTGCCAGCAGGTTACCTAACGCCTACGAGCAGTACTTC
TRBV18,.,.,TRBJ2-3,CASSPRQGPDTQYF,TGTGCCAGCTCACCACGGCAGGGCCCAGATACGCAGTATTTT
TRBV2,.,few,TRBJ2-7,CASSVVEQYF,TGTGCCAGCAGTGTTGTCGAGCAGTACTTC
TRBV5-1,TRBD2,.,TRBJ2-5,CASSYRLAGGSSETQYF,TGCGCCAGCAGTTACCGACTAGCGGGAGGGTCCTCGGAGACCCAGTACTTC
TRBV2,.,few,TRBJ1-1,CASRSRDKNTEAFF,TGTGCCAGCAGATCCCGGGACAAGAACACTGAAGCTTTCTTT
TRBV3-1,.,few,TRBJ1-6,CASSQAGSVSNSPLHF,TGTGCCAGCAGCCAAGCAGGGAGTGTAAGCAATTCACCCCTCCACTTT
TRBV7-2,.,few,TRBJ2-3,CASSLGSWTSTDTQYF,TGTGCCAGCAGCTTAGGTTCCTGGACTAGCACAGATACGCAGTATTTT
TRBV5-1,TRBD2,many,TRBJ2-7,CASRRGIGTSGTYEQYF,TGCGCCAGCAGACGGGGGATCGGGACTAGCGGGACCTACGAGCAGTACTTC
TRBV15,TRBD2,.,TRBJ2-5,CATSRREGLAGEETQYF,TGTGCCACCAGCAGACGAGAAGGACTAGCGGGAGAGGAGACCCAGTACTTC
TRBV5-1,.,.,TRBJ2-7,CASSLTGLRNYEQYF,TGCGCCAGCAGTTTGACAGGTCTCCGTAATTACGAGCAGTACTTC
TRBV4-3,.,few,TRBJ1-1,CASSQRTTGNTEAFF,TGCGCCAGCAGCCAACGAACCACAGGGAACACTGAAGCTTTCTTT
TRBV20-1,.,.,TRBJ1-3,CSAGQGSGNTIYF,TGCAGTGCCGGTCAGGGCTCTGGAAACACCATATATTTT
TRBV7-9,.,.,TRBJ2-3,CASSFDSSSTDTQYF,TGTGCCAGCAGCTTCGACAGTTCTAGCACAGATACGCAGTATTTT
TRBV15,.,few,TRBJ2-7,CATSLHRGTYYEQYF,TGTGCCACCAGTCTCCACCGGGGGACCTACTACGAGCAGTACTTC
TRBV20-1,.,few,TRBJ2-7,CSAPEDSAEYEQYF,TGCAGTGCCCCGGAGGACAGCGCGGAGTACGAGCAGTACTTC